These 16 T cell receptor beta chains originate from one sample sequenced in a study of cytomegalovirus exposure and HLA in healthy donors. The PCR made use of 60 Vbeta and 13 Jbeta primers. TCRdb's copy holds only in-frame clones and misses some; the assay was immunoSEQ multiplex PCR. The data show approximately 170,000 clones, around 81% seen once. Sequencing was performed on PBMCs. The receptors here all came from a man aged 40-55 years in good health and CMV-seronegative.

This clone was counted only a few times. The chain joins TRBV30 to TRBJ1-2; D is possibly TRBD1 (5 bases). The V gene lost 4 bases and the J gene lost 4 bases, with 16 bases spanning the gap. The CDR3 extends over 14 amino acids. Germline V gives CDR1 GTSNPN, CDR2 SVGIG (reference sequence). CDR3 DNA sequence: TGTGCCTGGACCGCCCTGGGGGGAAGCTATGGCTACACCTTC. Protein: CAWTALGGSYGYTF.

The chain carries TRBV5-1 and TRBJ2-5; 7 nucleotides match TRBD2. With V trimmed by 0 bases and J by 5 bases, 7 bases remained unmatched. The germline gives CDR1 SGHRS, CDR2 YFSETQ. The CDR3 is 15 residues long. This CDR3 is CASSLAGGPGETQYF. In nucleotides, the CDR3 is TGCGCCAGCAGCTTGGCGGGAGGCCCAGGGGAGACCCAGTACTTC.

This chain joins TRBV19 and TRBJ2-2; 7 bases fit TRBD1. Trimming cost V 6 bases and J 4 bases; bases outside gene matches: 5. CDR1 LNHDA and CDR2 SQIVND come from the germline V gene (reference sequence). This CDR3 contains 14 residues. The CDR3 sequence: CASRVGQLTGELFF. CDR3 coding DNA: TGTGCCAGTAGGGTGGGACAGCTCACCGGGGAGCTGTTTTTT.

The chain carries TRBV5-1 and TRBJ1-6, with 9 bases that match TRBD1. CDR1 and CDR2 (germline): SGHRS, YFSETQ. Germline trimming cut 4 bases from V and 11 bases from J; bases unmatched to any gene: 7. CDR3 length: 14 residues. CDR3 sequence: CASSLQGAQTPLHF. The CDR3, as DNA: TGCGCCAGCAGCCTACAGGGGGCTCAGACACCCCTCCACTTT.

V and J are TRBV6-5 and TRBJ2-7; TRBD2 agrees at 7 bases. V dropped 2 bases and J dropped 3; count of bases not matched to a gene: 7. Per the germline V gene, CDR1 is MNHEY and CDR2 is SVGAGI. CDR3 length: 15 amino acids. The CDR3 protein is CASSYREEYLYEQYV. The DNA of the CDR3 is TGTGCCAGCAGTTACCGGGAGGAGTACCTCTACGAGCAGTACGTC.

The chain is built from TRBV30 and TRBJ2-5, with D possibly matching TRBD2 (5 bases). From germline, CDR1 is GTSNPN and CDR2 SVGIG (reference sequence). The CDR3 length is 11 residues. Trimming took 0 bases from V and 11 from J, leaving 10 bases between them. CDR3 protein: CAWSVRREQYF. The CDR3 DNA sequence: TGTGCCTGGAGTGTAAGAAGGGAGCAGTACTTC.

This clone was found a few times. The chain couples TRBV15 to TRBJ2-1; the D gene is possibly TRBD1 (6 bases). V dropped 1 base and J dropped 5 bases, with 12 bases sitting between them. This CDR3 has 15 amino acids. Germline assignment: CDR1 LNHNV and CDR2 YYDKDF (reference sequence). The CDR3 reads CATSRARQANNEQFF. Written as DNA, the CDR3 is TGTGCCACCAGCAGAGCTAGACAGGCAAACAATGAGCAGTTCTTC.

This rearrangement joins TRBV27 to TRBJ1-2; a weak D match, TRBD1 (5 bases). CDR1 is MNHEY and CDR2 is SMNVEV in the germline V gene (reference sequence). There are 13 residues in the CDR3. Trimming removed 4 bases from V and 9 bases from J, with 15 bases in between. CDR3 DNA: TGTGCCAGCAGTTCCCCAGGGCTATTGAGCTACACCTTC. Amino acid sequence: CASSSPGLLSYTF.

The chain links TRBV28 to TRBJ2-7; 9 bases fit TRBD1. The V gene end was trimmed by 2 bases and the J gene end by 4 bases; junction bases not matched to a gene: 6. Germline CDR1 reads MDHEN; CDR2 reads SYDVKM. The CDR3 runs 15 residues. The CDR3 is CASSLAGTGLYEQYF. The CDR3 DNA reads TGTGCCAGCAGTTTAGCCGGGACAGGGTTATACGAGCAGTACTTC.

The CDR3 loop is CASSGTGEETQYF. The DNA of the CDR3 is TGTGCCAGTAGTGGGACAGGGGAAGAGACCCAGTACTTC. The chain recombines TRBV19 with TRBJ2-5, with TRBD1 identical over 10 bases. The junction had 0 bases not matched to a gene; V was cut back by 5 bases and J by 3 bases. Germline lookup yields CDR1 LNHDA and CDR2 SQIVND (reference sequence). The CDR3 spans 13 residues.

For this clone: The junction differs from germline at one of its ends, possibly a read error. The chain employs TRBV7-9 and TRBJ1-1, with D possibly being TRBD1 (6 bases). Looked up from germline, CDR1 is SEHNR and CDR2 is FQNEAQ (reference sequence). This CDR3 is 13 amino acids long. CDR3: CASTLGGRTEAFF. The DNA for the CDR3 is TGTGCCAGCACCTTAGGGGGGCGTACTGAAGCTTTCTTT.

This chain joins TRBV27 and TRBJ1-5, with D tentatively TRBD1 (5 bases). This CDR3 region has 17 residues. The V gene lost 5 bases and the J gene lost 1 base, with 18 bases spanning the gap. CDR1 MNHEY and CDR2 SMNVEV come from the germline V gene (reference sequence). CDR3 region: CASSPSPGGASNQPQHF. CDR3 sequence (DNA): TGTGCCAGCAGTCCCTCCCCAGGAGGGGCGAGCAATCAGCCCCAGCATTTT.

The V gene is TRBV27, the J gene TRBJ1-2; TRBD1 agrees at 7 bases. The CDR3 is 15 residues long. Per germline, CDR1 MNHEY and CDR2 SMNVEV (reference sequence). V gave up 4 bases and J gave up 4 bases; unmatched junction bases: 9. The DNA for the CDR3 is TGTGCCAGCAGTTCTCGACAGGGCTACCTCTATGGCTACACCTTC. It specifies CASSSRQGYLYGYTF.

The CDR3 is CASSSGGGGEENEKLFF. Written as DNA, the CDR3 is TGCGCCAGCAGCTCCGGGGGGGGAGGTGAAGAGAATGAAAAACTGTTTTTT. The genes are TRBV5-1 and TRBJ1-4; a possible D gene is TRBD1 (5 bases). The CDR3 covers 17 residues. V shed 3 bases and J shed 5 bases, with 20 bases lying between them. CDR1 and CDR2 from the germline V gene are SGHRS and YFSETQ.

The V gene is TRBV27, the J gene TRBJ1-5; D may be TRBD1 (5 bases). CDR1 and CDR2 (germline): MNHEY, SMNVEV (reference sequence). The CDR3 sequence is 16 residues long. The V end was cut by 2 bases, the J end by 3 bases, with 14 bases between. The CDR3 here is CASSLGAQGYNQPQHF. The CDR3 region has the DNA TGTGCCAGCAGTTTAGGGGCGCAAGGCTACAATCAGCCCCAGCATTTT.

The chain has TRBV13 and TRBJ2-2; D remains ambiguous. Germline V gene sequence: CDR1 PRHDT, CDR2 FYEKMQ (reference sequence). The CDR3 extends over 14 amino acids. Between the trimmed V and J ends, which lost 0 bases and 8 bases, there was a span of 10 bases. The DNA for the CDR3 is TGTGCCAGCAGCTTAGGCCTCGGCGGAGGGGAGCTGTTTTTT. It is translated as CASSLGLGGGELFF.